Listed here are 22 T cell receptor beta chains from one sample, sequenced in a study of T-cell reconstitution after alpha-beta-depleted transplantation in children. Unique molecular identifiers were used to barcode this TCRbeta library. TCRdb re-called the PCR reads with MiXCR, one entry per CDR3 protein. In the table there are about 260,000 distinct CDR3 sequences, around a tenth of which are singletons. The sample here was peripheral blood, taken 180 days after TCRalphabeta/CD19-depleted stem cell transplant. These receptors came from a male patient between 2 and 10 years old who had a stem cell transplant for chronic granulomatous disease, so the T cells may come from the graft donor.

This clonotype was recorded many times. This chain joins TRBV20-1 and TRBJ1-4, with D maybe TRBD1 (5 bases). There are 16 residues in the CDR3. Trimming left V 6 bases short and J 0 bases short, with 17 bases between. Germline-derived CDR1 and CDR2 are DFQATT and SNEGSKA (reference sequence). The DNA for the CDR3 is TGCAGTGCATCCTCCAGGACACACTCAACTAATGAAAAACTGTTTTTT. Protein: CSASSRTHSTNEKLFF.

The chain has TRBV11-1 and TRBJ2-5; D is possibly TRBD1 (7 bases). Trimming left V 0 bases short and J 5 bases short, with 22 bases between. CDR1 is SGHAT and CDR2 is FQDESV in the germline V gene (reference sequence). CDR3 length equals 18 residues. The CDR3 DNA is TGTGCCAGCAGCTTAGCTGTTGGAGGGGGCGCACGTTGGGAGACCCAGTACTTC. This translates into CASSLAVGGGARWETQYF.

This clonotype was seen more than once but under ten times. The V gene is TRBV28, the J gene TRBJ1-1; no reliable D call. Trimming stripped 5 bases from V and 0 bases from J, with 19 bases between. CDR1 MDHEN and CDR2 SYDVKM come from the germline V gene. The CDR3 consists of 17 residues. The CDR3 loop reads CASSTPWRTELNTEAFF. The CDR3 DNA follows: TGTGCCAGCAGTACCCCGTGGAGGACGGAGTTGAACACTGAAGCTTTCTTT.

This clonotype was recorded at least ten times. For the CDR3, the DNA is TGCAGTGCTAAGACCGGGAGATTGACTGAAGCTTTCTTT. It specifies CSAKTGRLTEAFF. The V call is TRBV20-1, the J call TRBJ1-1; no reliable D call. Trimming removed 4 bases from V and 5 bases from J, with 14 bases in between. Per germline, CDR1 DFQATT and CDR2 SNEGSKA (reference sequence). This CDR3 spans 13 amino acids.

Many counts were recorded for this clonotype. The chain uses TRBV12-3 or TRBV12-4 and TRBJ1-2, with 7 nucleotides matching TRBD1. The CDR3 contains 13 residues. V lost 1 base, J lost 7 bases, and 3 bases stayed unmatched. Written as DNA, the CDR3 is TGTGCCAGCAGTTTAGAGAGGACAGGTGGCTACACCTTC. This sequence encodes CASSLERTGGYTF.

The rearrangement links TRBV5-4 to TRBJ2-1; maybe TRBD2 (6 bases). V lost 7 bases and J 7 bases, leaving 30 bases between the germline ends. The germline V gene has CDR1 SGHNT and CDR2 YYREEE (reference sequence). CDR3 length: 18 residues. The CDR3 is CASSPDPMPGDPGNEQFF. CDR3 nucleotides: TGTGCCAGCTCTCCGGACCCGATGCCGGGAGACCCCGGGAATGAGCAGTTCTTC.

In this sample, this clonotype turned up many times. This chain connects TRBV5-1 to TRBJ2-4, with TRBD2 matching over 9 bases. This CDR3 comprises 16 residues. Germline V gene lookup returns CDR1 SGHRS and CDR2 YFSETQ. Trimming cost V 1 base and J 6 bases; bases outside gene matches: 8. The CDR3 DNA reads TGCGCCAGCAGCTTGCTAGCGGGATATGGTGGAAACATTCAGTACTTC. This gives the protein CASSLLAGYGGNIQYF. The full variable domain, with the rest looked up from reference TRBV5-1 and TRBJ2-4, is KAGVTQTPRYLIKTRGQQVTLSCSPISGHRSVSWYQQTPGQGLQFLFEYFSETQRNKGNFPGRFSGRQFSNSRSEMNVSTLELGDSALYLCASSLLAGYGGNIQYFGAGTRLSVL.

This clonotype was recorded many times. This rearrangement joins TRBV12-3 or TRBV12-4 to TRBJ2-7, with 7 bases lining up with TRBD2. The CDR3 extends over 14 amino acids. The V segment lost 6 bases and the J segment 2 bases; nucleotides outside the gene matches: 7. The DNA for the CDR3 is TGTGCCAGCAGGGGGGGGAGCCTCCCCTACGAGCAGTACTTC. Translation: CASRGGSLPYEQYF.

This clonotype was detected only a few times. This chain connects TRBV20-1 to TRBJ1-6, with D tentatively TRBD1 (6 bases). Germline values: CDR1 DFQATT, CDR2 SNEGSKA (reference sequence). The CDR3 is made up of 14 amino acids. V dropped 1 base and J dropped 7 bases, with 11 bases sitting between them. CDR3 sequence: CSARVRGANSPLHF. The CDR3 DNA sequence: TGCAGTGCTAGAGTCCGGGGGGCAAATTCACCCCTCCACTTT.

This clonotype was seen at least ten times. V usage is TRBV20-1 and J usage is TRBJ1-2; possibly TRBD1 for D (5 bases). With 3 bases removed from V and 3 bases from J, the gap between germline ends came to 8 bases. The germline gives CDR1 DFQATT, CDR2 SNEGSKA (reference sequence). This CDR3 region has 12 residues. CDR3 nucleotides: TGCAGTGCTAGTGGCAGGGACTATGGCTACACCTTC. Translated: CSASGRDYGYTF.

This clonotype was counted ten times or more. The genes are TRBV20-1 and TRBJ1-5; possibly TRBD1 for D (5 bases). The CDR3 contains 14 residues. CDR1 is DFQATT, CDR2 SNEGSKA, per germline (reference sequence). The ends were cut back, 6 bases at V and 3 bases at J, with 15 bases in the middle. The CDR3 coding sequence is TGCAGTGCGGGGAGGGAGGGACCCAATCAGCCCCAGCATTTT. Amino acid sequence: CSAGREGPNQPQHF.

This clonotype has a count of ten or more. The rearrangement uses TRBV5-1 and TRBJ1-3, with a tentative D call TRBD1 (5 bases). The CDR3 extends over 18 amino acids. V lost 0 bases and J 0 bases, leaving 16 bases between the germline ends. In germline, CDR1 is SGHRS, CDR2 YFSETQ. The CDR3: CASSLAGPAPPSGNTIYF. The CDR3 DNA reads as TGCGCCAGCAGCTTGGCGGGGCCTGCTCCTCCCTCTGGAAACACCATATATTTT.

This clonotype appeared many times. This rearrangement joins TRBV7-2 to TRBJ2-2; tentative D call: TRBD2 (6 bases). The germline gives CDR1 SGHTA, CDR2 FQGNSA. Trimming shortened V by 0 bases and J by 3 bases, and 8 bases separated the two germline ends. The CDR3 is 15 residues long. The CDR3 region has the DNA TGTGCCAGCAGCTTAGCGGGACTTTACACCGGGGAGCTGTTTTTT. Translated, it gives CASSLAGLYTGELFF.

A few counts support this clonotype. The chain carries TRBV27 and TRBJ2-1; TRBD1 is a possible D gene (5 bases). Germline lookup yields CDR1 MNHEY and CDR2 SMNVEV (reference sequence). Trimming pared 1 base from V and 4 bases from J, leaving 11 bases between. The CDR3 is made up of 15 amino acids. The CDR3 loop is CASSLFWTSYNEQFF. Here the CDR3 DNA reads TGTGCCAGCAGTTTATTCTGGACAAGTTACAATGAGCAGTTCTTC.

Note on this clonotype: A single base separates this from a much larger clone, so it may be a read error. This chain links TRBV5-6 with TRBJ1-6; D uncertain. The CDR3 is made up of 13 amino acids. Germline CDR1 SGHDT, CDR2 YYEEEE. The CDR3 sequence: CASSLNSNSSLHF. The DNA for the CDR3 is TGTGCCAGCAGCTTGAACAGCAATTCATCCCTCCACTTT. The whole variable domain, filled in from reference TRBV5-6 and TRBJ1-6, reads DAGVTQSPTHLIKTRGQQVTLRCSPKSGHDTVSWYQQALGQGPQFIFQYYEEEERQRGNFPDRFSGHQFPNYSSELNVNALLLGDSALYLCASSLNSNSSLHFGNGTRLTVT.

The table lists this clonotype with a few counts. The chain links TRBV5-1 to TRBJ2-4; D may match TRBD1 or TRBD2 (5 bases each). Germline V gene sequence: CDR1 SGHRS, CDR2 YFSETQ. The V and J ends lost 3 bases and 3 bases respectively, with 10 bases between them. The CDR3 sequence is 14 residues long. CDR3 region: CASSSRDVKNIQYF. Written as DNA, the CDR3 is TGCGCCAGCAGCTCCCGGGACGTCAAAAACATTCAGTACTTC.

This clonotype turned up a few times. Just one base apart from a much larger clone, this may be a read error. This sequence joins TRBV5-1 and TRBJ1-6; maybe TRBD1 (5 bases). V was pared by 4 bases and J by 8 bases, with 10 bases between. The CDR3 loop spans 13 amino acids. CDR1 is SGHRS and CDR2 is YFSETQ in the germline V gene. CDR3 in amino acids: CASSRGDDSPLHF. CDR3 nucleotide sequence: TGCGCCAGCAGCCGGGGGGATGATTCACCCCTCCACTTT.

This clonotype came up many times. V gene TRBV4-1 combines with J gene TRBJ2-2; D perhaps matches TRBD1 (5 bases). Germline V gene lookup returns CDR1 MGHRA and CDR2 YSYEKL. There are 15 residues in the CDR3. The germline V and J ends were trimmed by 4 bases and 6 bases, with 15 bases remaining between them. The chain's CDR3 is CASSPPGQIPGELFF. CDR3 bases: TGCGCCAGCAGCCCCCCAGGACAAATCCCCGGGGAGCTGTTTTTT.

This clonotype was seen repeatedly, ten times or more. This chain uses TRBV11-2 with TRBJ2-7; 9 bases fit TRBD1. Germline CDR1 and CDR2: SGHAT and FQNNGV. V gave up 5 bases and J gave up 2 bases; unmatched junction bases: 7. This CDR3 spans 15 amino acids. The CDR3 region has the DNA TGTGCCAGCAGCGCGGACAGGGGTACGACCTACGAGCAGTACTTC. This codes for CASSADRGTTYEQYF.

This clonotype turned up a few times. This chain connects TRBV12-3 or TRBV12-4 to TRBJ2-1, with D possibly being TRBD1 or TRBD2 (7 bases each). Trimming left V 3 bases short and J 0 bases short, with 12 bases between. CDR3 length: 16 amino acids. Here the CDR3 reads CASSFTGEGSYNEQFF. Written as DNA, the CDR3 is TGTGCCAGCAGTTTTACAGGGGAGGGCTCCTACAATGAGCAGTTCTTC.

This clonotype was counted ten times or more. The chain uses TRBV5-1 and TRBJ1-1; 8 bases line up with TRBD1. V shed 4 bases, J shed 1 base, and the junction held 3 bases outside the gene matches. The CDR3 loop spans 14 amino acids. CDR1 SGHRS and CDR2 YFSETQ come from the germline V gene. CDR3 nucleotides: TGCGCCAGCAGCGAACAGGGGGGGAACACTGAAGCTTTCTTT. The encoded protein is CASSEQGGNTEAFF.

The chain has TRBV25-1 and TRBJ1-5, with 7 bases aligning to TRBD1. CDR1 is MGHDK and CDR2 is SYGVNS in the germline V gene. The CDR3 has 17 residues. V was clipped by 5 bases and J by 6 bases; unmatched bases: 16. The CDR3 DNA sequence: TGTGCCAGCAGTCGACCCACGGCAGGGGGTGATGGTCAGCCCCAGCATTTT. It encodes CASSRPTAGGDGQPQHF.